The entry below gives a single T cell receptor beta chain sequence along with its context. It has no known antigen specificity. Base qualities are not at hand, and no much larger clone is one base apart. These data come from a study of CD8 T cells in ankylosing spondylitis (dated by TCRdb to about 2017). Background on the whole study: T cell receptor beta repertoires were profiled in healthy donors and ankylosing spondylitis patients so that disease-linked TCR variants could be found. The full study cohort was made up of about 24 ankylosing spondylitis patients and around 100 healthy donors. Samples of peripheral blood were taken, and for ankylosing spondylitis patients, synovial fluid was collected as well. Broader findings and caveats from the paper: A CD8+ phenotype was shown by the disease-linked clones, which were found at relatively low frequencies in peripheral blood. The disease-linked clones were reported to be significantly enriched in matched synovial fluid samples from ankylosing spondylitis patients. Blood from ankylosing spondylitis patients appeared to be characterized by a TCR beta motif composed of under 10 highly homologous amino acid variants. Some motif variants had previously been reported in the synovial fluid and blood of reactive arthritis patients, which suggests shared mechanisms of disease initiation.

Sequencing was carried out with an Illumina HiSeq 2500. Quantitative 5'-RACE with molecular barcodes was the method used to prepare the TCR beta libraries. As for the original processing: To identify disease-linked TCR variants, a new computational method was used, one built on a probabilistic model of VDJ rearrangement. Clones were called with MiXCR by TCRdb after fastp trimmed the public reads at Q25, and only in-frame beta chains were retained. Identical CDR3 protein sequences are pooled into one entry, listed with their most common genes and DNA. TCRdb's processing, not the authors', yielded these V and J calls. The table for this sample lists around 150,000 distinct CDR3 sequences; roughly 6.6% of them were counted only once. The ten biggest clones cover 9.5% to 15% of the sample. Via the germline V gene, CDR1 is ENHRY and CDR2 SYGVKD. Unmatched junction bases come to 5, with V trimmed by 6 bases and J by 2 bases. From cysteine to phenylalanine, the CDR3 is 15 amino acids long. Only the CDR3 portion is preserved as DNA: 45 bases, with reading frame beginning at the first base.

This chain is built from TRBV10-3 and TRBJ1-2; TRBD1 matches 11 bases in the middle. The sequenced sample consisted of blood, either unsorted or a sorted T cell fraction (not recorded which). The clonotype comes from a female donor with ankylosing spondylitis or in good health (not recorded which). The sequenced DNA is TGTGCCATCAGGACCGGGACAGGGGGGAACTATGGCTACACCTTC. It encodes CAIRTGTGGNYGYTF.